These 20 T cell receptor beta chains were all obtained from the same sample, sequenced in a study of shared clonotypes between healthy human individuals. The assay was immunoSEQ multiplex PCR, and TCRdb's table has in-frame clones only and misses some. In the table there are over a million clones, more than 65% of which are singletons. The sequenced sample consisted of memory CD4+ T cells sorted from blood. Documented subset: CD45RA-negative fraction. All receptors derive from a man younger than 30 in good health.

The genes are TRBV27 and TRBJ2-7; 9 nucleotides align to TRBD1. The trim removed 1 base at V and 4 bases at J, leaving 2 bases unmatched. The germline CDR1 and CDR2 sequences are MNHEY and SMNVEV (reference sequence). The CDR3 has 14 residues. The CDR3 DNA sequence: TGTGCCAGCAGTTTATACGGGACAGGGTACGAGCAGTACTTC. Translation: CASSLYGTGYEQYF.

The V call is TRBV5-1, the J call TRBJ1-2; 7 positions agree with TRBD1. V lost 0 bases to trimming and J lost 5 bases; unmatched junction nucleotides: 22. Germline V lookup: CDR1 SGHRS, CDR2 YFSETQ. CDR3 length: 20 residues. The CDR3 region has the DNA TGCGCCAGCAGCTTGGTAAAGTTCGGGACAGCCCAAGGAGGATCTTATGGCTACACCTTC. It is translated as CASSLVKFGTAQGGSYGYTF.

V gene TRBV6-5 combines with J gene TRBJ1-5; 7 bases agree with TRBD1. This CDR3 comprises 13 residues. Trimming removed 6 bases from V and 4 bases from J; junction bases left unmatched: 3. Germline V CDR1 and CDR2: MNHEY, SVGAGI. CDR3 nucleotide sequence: TGTGCCAGCAGAGGACAGGCAAATCAGCCCCAGCATTTT. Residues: CASRGQANQPQHF.

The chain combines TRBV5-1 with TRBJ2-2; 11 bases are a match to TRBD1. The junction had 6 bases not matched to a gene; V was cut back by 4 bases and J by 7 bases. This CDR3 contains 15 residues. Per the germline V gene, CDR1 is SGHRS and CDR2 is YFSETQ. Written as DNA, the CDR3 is TGCGCCAGCAGCCCGTGGACAGGGGGCATCGGGGAGCTGTTTTTT. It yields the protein CASSPWTGGIGELFF.

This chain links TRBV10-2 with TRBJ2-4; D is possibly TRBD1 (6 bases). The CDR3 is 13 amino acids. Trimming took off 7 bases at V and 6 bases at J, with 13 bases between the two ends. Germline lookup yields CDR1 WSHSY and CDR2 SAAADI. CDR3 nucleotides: TGCGCCAGCACCCCAGGGGTGGGAAACATTCAGTACTTC. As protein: CASTPGVGNIQYF.

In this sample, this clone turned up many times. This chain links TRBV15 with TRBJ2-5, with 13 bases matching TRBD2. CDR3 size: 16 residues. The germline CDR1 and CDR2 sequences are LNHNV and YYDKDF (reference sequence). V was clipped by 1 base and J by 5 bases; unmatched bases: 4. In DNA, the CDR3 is TGTGCCACCAGCAGAGTGACTAGCGGGGGGCTGGAGACCCAGTACTTC. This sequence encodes CATSRVTSGGLETQYF.

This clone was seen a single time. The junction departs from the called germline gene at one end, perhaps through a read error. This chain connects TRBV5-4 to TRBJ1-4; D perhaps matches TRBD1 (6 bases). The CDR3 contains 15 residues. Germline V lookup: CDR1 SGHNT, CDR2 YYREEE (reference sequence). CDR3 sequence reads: CASSHAQGGGEKLFF. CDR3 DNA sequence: TGCGCCAGCAGCCATGCACAGGGAGGAGGTGAAAAACTGTTTTTT. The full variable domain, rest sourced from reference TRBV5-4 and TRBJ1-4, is ETGVTQSPTHLIKTRGQQVTLRCSSQSGHNTVSWYQQALGQGPQFIFQYYREEENGRGNFPPRFSGLQFPNYSSELNVNALELDDSALYLCASSHAQGGGEKLFFGSGTQLSVL.

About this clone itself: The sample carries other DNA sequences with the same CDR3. DNA for the CDR3: TGTGCCAGCAGCGTAGTCGGACAGGGGGCGAACACCGGGGAGCTGTTTTTT. Translating it yields CASSVVGQGANTGELFF. The rearrangement links TRBV9 to TRBJ2-2; TRBD1 matches at 10 bases. The V gene end was trimmed by 0 bases and the J gene end by 0 bases; junction bases not matched to a gene: 2. The CDR3 contains 17 residues. Germline CDR1 and CDR2: SGDLS and YYNGEE.

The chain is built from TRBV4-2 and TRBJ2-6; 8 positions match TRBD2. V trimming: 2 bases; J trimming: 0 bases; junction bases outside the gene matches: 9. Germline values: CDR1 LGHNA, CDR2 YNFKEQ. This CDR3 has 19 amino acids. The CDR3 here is CASSQSMLAGFSGANVLTF. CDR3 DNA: TGTGCCAGCAGCCAATCCATGTTAGCGGGATTCTCTGGGGCCAACGTCCTGACTTTC.

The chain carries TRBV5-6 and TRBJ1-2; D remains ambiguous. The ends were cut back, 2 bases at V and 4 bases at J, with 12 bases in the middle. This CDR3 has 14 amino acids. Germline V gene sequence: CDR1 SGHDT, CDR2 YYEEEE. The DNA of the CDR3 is TGTGCCAGCAGCTTCTCGGGCAGAAGCTATGGCTACACCTTC. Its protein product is CASSFSGRSYGYTF. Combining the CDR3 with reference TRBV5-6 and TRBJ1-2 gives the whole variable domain DAGVTQSPTHLIKTRGQQVTLRCSPKSGHDTVSWYQQALGQGPQFIFQYYEEEERQRGNFPDRFSGHQFPNYSSELNVNALLLGDSALYLCASSFSGRSYGYTFGSGTRLTVV.

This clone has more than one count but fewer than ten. The CDR3 DNA reads TGTGCCAGCAGCAAATTTAGGGGGACAGGGGCAATAAACTATGGCTACACCTTC. It is translated as CASSKFRGTGAINYGYTF. The J gene is TRBJ1-2, the V gene TRBV21-1; the table's D call of TRBD1 was not tested on the DNA. TRBV21-1 is assigned pseudogene status. The CDR3 runs to 18 residues.

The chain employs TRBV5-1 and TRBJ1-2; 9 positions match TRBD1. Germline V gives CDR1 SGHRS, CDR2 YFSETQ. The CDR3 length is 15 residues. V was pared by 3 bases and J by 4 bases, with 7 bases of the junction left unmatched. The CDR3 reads CASSWGQGGFYGYTF. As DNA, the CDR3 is TGCGCCAGCAGCTGGGGACAGGGCGGATTCTATGGCTACACCTTC.

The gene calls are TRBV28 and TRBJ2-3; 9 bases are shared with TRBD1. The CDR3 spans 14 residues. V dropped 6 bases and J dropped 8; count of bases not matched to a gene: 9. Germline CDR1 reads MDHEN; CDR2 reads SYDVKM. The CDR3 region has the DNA TGTGCCAGCAGATCGGGACAGGGAGCACGTACGCAGTATTTT. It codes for CASRSGQGARTQYF.

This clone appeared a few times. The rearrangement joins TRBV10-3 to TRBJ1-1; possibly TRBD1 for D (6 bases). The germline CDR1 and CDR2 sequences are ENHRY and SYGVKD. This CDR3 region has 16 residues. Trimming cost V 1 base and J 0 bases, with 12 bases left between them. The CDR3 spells CAISEWGQIMNTEAFF. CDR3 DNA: TGTGCCATCAGTGAGTGGGGACAAATCATGAACACTGAAGCTTTCTTT.

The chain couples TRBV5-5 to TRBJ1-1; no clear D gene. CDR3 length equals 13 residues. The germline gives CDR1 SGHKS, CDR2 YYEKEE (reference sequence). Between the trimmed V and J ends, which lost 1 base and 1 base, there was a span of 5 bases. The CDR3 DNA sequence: TGTGCCAGCAGCTTGCAGTCGAACACTGAAGCTTTCTTT. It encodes CASSLQSNTEAFF.

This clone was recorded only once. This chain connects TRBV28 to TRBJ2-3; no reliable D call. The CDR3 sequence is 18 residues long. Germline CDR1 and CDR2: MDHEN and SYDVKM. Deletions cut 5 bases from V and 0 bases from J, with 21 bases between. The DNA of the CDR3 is TGTGCCAGCAGTCGAAGGGTTGGGCAGGAGACTAGCACAGATACGCAGTATTTT. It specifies CASSRRVGQETSTDTQYF.

The CDR3 DNA reads as TGTGCCAGCAGTTACGGGCCAGGGGGGTCCGGGTCGGACCACTTT. Translating it yields CASSYGPGGSGSDHF. This rearrangement joins TRBV6-6 to TRBJ1-6; 7 nucleotides align to TRBD1. The germline V gene has CDR1 MNHNY and CDR2 SVGAGI (reference sequence). J gave up 18 bases and V 2 bases, and 16 bases lay outside the gene matches. This CDR3 has 15 residues.

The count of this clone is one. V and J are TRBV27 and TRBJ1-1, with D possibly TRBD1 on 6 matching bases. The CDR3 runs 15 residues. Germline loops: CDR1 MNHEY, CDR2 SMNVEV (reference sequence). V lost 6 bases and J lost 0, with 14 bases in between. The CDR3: CASRYQGIMNTEAFF. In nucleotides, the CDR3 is TGTGCCAGCAGATACCAGGGGATCATGAACACTGAAGCTTTCTTT.

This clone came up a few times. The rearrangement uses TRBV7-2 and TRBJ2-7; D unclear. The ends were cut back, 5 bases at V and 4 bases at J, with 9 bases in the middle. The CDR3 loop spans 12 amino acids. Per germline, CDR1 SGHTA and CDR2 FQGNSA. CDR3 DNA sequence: TGTGCCAGCAGCCTCAACGTTTACGAGCAGTACTTC. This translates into CASSLNVYEQYF.

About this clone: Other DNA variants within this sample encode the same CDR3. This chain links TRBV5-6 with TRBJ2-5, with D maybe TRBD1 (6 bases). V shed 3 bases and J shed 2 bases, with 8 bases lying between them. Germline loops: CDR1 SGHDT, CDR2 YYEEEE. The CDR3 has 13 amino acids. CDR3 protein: CASSYGQQETQYF. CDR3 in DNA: TGTGCCAGCAGCTACGGACAGCAAGAGACCCAGTACTTC.